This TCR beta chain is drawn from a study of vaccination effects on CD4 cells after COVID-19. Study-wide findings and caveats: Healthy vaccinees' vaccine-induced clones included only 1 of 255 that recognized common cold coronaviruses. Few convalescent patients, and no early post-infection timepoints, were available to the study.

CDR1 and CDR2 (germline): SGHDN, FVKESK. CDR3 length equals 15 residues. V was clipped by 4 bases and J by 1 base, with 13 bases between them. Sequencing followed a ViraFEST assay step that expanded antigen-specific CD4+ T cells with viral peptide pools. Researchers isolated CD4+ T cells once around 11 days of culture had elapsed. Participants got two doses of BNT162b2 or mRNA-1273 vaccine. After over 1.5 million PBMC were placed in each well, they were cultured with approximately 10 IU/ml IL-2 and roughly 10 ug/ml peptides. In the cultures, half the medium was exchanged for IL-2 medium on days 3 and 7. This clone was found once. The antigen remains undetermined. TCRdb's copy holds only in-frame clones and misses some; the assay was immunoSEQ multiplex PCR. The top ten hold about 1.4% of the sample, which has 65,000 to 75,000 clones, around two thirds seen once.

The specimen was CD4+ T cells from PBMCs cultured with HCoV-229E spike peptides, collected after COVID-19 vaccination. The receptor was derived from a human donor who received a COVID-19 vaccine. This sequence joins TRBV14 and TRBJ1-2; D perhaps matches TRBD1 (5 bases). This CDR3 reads CASSLRGLYNYGYTF. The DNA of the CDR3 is TGTGCCAGCAGCCTAAGGGGCCTATATAACTATGGCTACACCTTC. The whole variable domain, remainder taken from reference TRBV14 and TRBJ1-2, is EAGVTQFPSHSVIEKGQTVTLRCDPISGHDNLYWYRRVMGKEIKFLLHFVKESKQDESGMPNNRFLAERTGGTYSTLKVQPAELEDSGVYFCASSLRGLYNYGYTFGSGTRLTVV.